Below, one TCR beta chain is given with its context. The germline CDR1 and CDR2 sequences are SGHRS and YFSETQ. V lost 3 bases, J lost 4 bases, and 10 bases stayed unmatched. This CDR3 has 15 residues. Primers for the PCR totalled 60 Vbeta and 13 Jbeta. TCRdb keeps only in-frame clones here, not all; method: immunoSEQ multiplex PCR. The sample has about 190,000 clones; about 81% are singletons. These data are taken from a study of cytomegalovirus exposure and HLA in healthy donors. V usage is TRBV5-1 and J usage is TRBJ2-7, with 7 bases that match TRBD1. Material for sequencing was PBMCs. The sequence derives from a woman in her twenties or thirties in good health and CMV-seronegative. The CDR3 loop reads CASSSQLTGTYEQYF. In DNA, the CDR3 is TGCGCCAGCAGCTCACAACTGACAGGGACGTACGAGCAGTACTTC.